A single TCR beta chain is shown here with its context. No antigen is known for it. No much larger clonotype is one base removed from it; base qualities were not supplied. Other DNA sequences of this sample code for an identical CDR3. This sample was included in a study of PD-1 blockade in classical Hodgkin lymphoma (dated by TCRdb to the early 2020s). With respect to the entire study: Nivolumab dosing was 3 mg/kg intravenously every 2 weeks, continuing until either disease progression or unacceptable toxicity. To define a peripheral blood immune signature of response to PD-1 blockade in classical Hodgkin lymphoma, the study combined TCR beta sequencing with CyTOF. Study-wide conclusions, independent of this receptor: Diversity was lower in patients who began nivolumab less than 1 year after ASCT, so these patients were left out of later analyses to avoid confounding by immune reconstitution. Trial patients achieving complete response had baseline diversity similar to newly diagnosed patients, whereas partial responders and progressors had significantly lower diversity. The study was limited to a single clinical trial cohort, and causes of repertoire differences, possibly disease activity or prior therapy, remained undefined. A significant rise by C4D1 was seen in CD4+ but not CD8+ TCR diversity (p=0.0027 vs p=0.16), with the rise being most apparent in complete responders (p=0.02). Newly diagnosed patients were reported to have lower baseline TCR diversity than healthy donors, and relapsed/refractory patients were reported to have lower baseline TCR diversity still.

The Qiagen DNeasy kit was used to extract genomic DNA from unsorted PBMCs and from the negatively selected CD4+ and CD8+ fractions. Using primers that anneal to V and J segments, immunoSEQ multiplex PCR amplified the TCR beta CDR3 regions. A synthetic immune receptor repertoire was used to minimize amplification bias, and remaining bias was computationally removed after sequencing. Per the original workflow: Repertoire diversity was quantified as the Shannon entropy index using custom Python scripts. Unsorted, CD4+ and CD8+ repertoires were analyzed separately, except in combined analyses where CD4+ and CD8+ sequences were merged in silico. A clone counted as expanded when the clone's frequency after treatment rose at least 2-fold relative to C1D1, and clones undetected at baseline were given a pseudocount of 0.5. Singleton clones were defined as clones with 0 or 1 copy at C1D1, and non-singleton clones were defined as clones with 2 or more copies. Clones expanded in unsorted samples were labelled as CD4+, CD8+ or unknown by matching protein sequences in sorted samples from the same patient. Wilcoxon tests were applied to paired samples to test diversity changes from C1D1 to C4D1. In its TCRdb copy, this immuneACCESS table keeps in-frame sequences only and misses some clones. Where compared with another copy, unresolved V genes explain less than half of these, and the others have no known cause. That table gives V, J and clone size, and the DNA gave D and trimming. Present in this sample are 20,000 to 30,000 clones, roughly 68% of which were seen just once. The ten biggest clones cover about 12% of the sample.

The cysteine opens and the phenylalanine closes a CDR3 of 14 amino acids. The sequence is cut down to CDR3 DNA, 42 bases in frame from base 1. CDR1 SEHNR and CDR2 FQNEAQ are derived from the germline V gene (reference sequence). Relative to germline, V is 3 bases shorter and J is 0 bases shorter, with 7 bases between their ends. This specimen's time point label, interpreted: cycle 2 day 1 (C2D1) of nivolumab. Relapse after autologous stem cell transplantation had occurred in all trial patients, and cohorts A, B and C were distinguished by prior brentuximab vedotin exposure. A total of 56 patients with relapsed/refractory classical Hodgkin lymphoma made up the trial cohort, and each patient's best overall response was complete response, partial response or progressive disease. Trial patients were treated with single-agent nivolumab in the multi-cohort phase II CheckMate 205 trial. Best overall response was determined by an independent review committee according to the 2007 International Working Group response criteria. Trial PBMCs were collected immediately before nivolumab initiation (C1D1) and during therapy at cycle 2 day 1 and cycle 4 day 1. Peripheral blood was collected in 8 mL Vacutainer Cell Preparation Tubes, from which PBMCs were isolated by centrifugation and then cryopreserved.

The rearranged segments are TRBV7-9 and TRBJ2-3; TRBD1 is a weak D gene call, 5 bases matching. This TCR came from a human donor with classical Hodgkin lymphoma. The specimen comprised peripheral blood mononuclear cells (PBMCs), sampled before the second cycle of nivolumab. The CDR3 reads CASSLTASTDTQYF. The DNA sequence is as follows: TGTGCCAGCAGCTTGACAGCAAGCACAGATACGCAGTATTTT.